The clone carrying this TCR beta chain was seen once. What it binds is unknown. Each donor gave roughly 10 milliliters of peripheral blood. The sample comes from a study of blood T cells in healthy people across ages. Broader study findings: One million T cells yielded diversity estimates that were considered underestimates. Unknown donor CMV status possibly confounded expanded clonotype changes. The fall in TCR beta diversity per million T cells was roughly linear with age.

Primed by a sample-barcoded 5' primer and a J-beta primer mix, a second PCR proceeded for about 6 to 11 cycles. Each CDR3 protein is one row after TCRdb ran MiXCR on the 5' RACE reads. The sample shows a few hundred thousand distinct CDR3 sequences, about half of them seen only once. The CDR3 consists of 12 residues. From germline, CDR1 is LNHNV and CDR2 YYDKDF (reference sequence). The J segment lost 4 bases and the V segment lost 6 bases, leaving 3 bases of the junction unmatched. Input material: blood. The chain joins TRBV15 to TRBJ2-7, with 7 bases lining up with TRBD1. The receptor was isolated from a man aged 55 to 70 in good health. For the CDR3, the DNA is TGTGCCACCAGTTACAGGGGTTACGAGCAGTACTTC. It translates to CATSYRGYEQYF.